The next 6 T cell receptor beta chains were all read from a single sample in a study of T cell responses to AZD1222 COVID-19 vaccine. Clones were sequenced by immunoSEQ multiplex PCR, and TCRdb holds only the in-frame ones, with some missing. The profile shows fewer than 20,000 clones, nearly 90% of them singletons. Specimen: peripheral blood, collected 28 days after the second AZD1222 dose. Every receptor here comes from an adult who received the AZD1222 COVID-19 vaccine.

The chain has TRBV6-2 or TRBV6-3 and TRBJ2-1; 8 bases fit TRBD1. Germline trimming cut 4 bases from V and 9 bases from J; bases unmatched to any gene: 11. CDR1 and CDR2 (germline): MNHEY, SVGEGT. The CDR3 totals 15 residues. CDR3 in DNA: TGTGCCAGCAGTTTCCCGCAGGGGGCGCGGCGTGAGCAGTTCTTC. Translation gives CASSFPQGARREQFF.

The chain recombines TRBV24-1 with TRBJ2-5; 7 bases line up with TRBD2. The CDR3 runs 15 residues. The germline CDR1 and CDR2 sequences are KGHDR and SFDVKD. Unmatched junction bases numbered 5, after V lost 4 bases and J lost 1 base. CDR3 in DNA: TGTGCCACCAGTGACCCGAGCGGGATCCAAGAGACCCAGTACTTC. Translating it yields CATSDPSGIQETQYF.

The rearrangement joins TRBV19 to TRBJ2-1; the match to TRBD1 covers 7 bases. V shed 6 bases, J shed 0 bases, and the junction held 2 bases outside the gene matches. The CDR3 runs to 14 residues. CDR1 is LNHDA, CDR2 SQIVND, per germline (reference sequence). CDR3 nucleotide sequence: TGTGCCAGTAGCGGACAGGACTCCTACAATGAGCAGTTCTTC. This gives the protein CASSGQDSYNEQFF.

This clone was picked up one time. The CDR3 sequence is CASSLEFGGRNEQFF. The CDR3 DNA sequence: TGTGCCAGCAGCTTAGAGTTCGGCGGCCGCAATGAGCAGTTCTTC. The chain is built from TRBV7-7 and TRBJ2-1; D uncertain. The CDR3 spans 15 residues. The V gene lost 1 base and the J gene lost 6 bases, with 13 bases spanning the gap. From germline, CDR1 is SSHAT and CDR2 FNYEAQ (reference sequence).

The chain has TRBV24-1 and TRBJ2-6, with D possibly TRBD2 on 7 matching bases. The CDR3 is 15 amino acids. V gave up 7 bases and J gave up 6 bases, with 15 bases separating them. Germline values: CDR1 KGHDR, CDR2 SFDVKD. In DNA, the CDR3 is TGTGCCACCAGCGGTAGGGGGGGGCTGGCCAACGTCCTGACTTTC. Translating it yields CATSGRGGLANVLTF.

J is TRBJ1-5 and V is TRBV5-6, with 7 bases aligning to TRBD1. V lost 3 bases to trimming and J lost 6 bases; unmatched junction nucleotides: 0. This CDR3 has 12 amino acids. From germline, CDR1 is SGHDT and CDR2 YYEEEE. CDR3 DNA sequence: TGTGCCAGCAGCTACAGGGGTCAGCCCCAGCATTTT. This codes for CASSYRGQPQHF.